This paragraph reports one T cell receptor beta chain. No cognate antigen has been identified for it. Base qualities are not recorded, but no much larger clone differs from it by a single base. Blood samples were collected up to 4 times in the first month after transplant and then at least monthly when available. The data belong to a study of graft-versus-host responses after intestinal transplantation (TCRdb year 2021). Some background on the complete study: Recipients received multivisceral, liver-intestinal, or isolated intestinal transplants. Of the roughly 26 intestinal transplant recipients enrolled in the cohort, one of whom was a retransplant, a few patients without pretransplant specimens were excluded. Alloreactive clones were identified by sequencing pre-transplant mixed lymphocyte reaction products and comparing them with unstimulated pre-transplant donor and recipient T cells. Instead of going to the commercial service, samples from a few later patients were sequenced in-house on an Illumina MiSeq and processed with MiXCR. Anti-thymocyte globulin induction was given to all recipients, followed by maintenance tacrolimus and steroids for approximately three years. Donor T cell macrochimerism was defined as a peak of at least 4% donor T cells among recipient peripheral blood mononuclear cells. After intestinal transplantation, graft-versus-host and host-versus-graft alloreactive T cell clones were followed in the graft, circulation and bone marrow using bulk TCR-beta CDR3 sequencing. General findings and caveats noted by the study authors: Peak levels of circulating GvH clones were associated with declines in HvG clones early after transplant. In the allografts of patients with donor T cell macrochimerism, GvH to HvG T cell clonal ratios were high. GvH clones were found in recipient bone marrow, and some of the GvH clones appeared earlier in ileal mucosa or blood, which is consistent with an intestinal mucosal origin. The conclusions were limited by the relatively low number and heterogeneity of the intestinal transplant patients.

The method behind the library was the immunoSEQ multiplex PCR assay. For most patients, high-throughput TCR-beta CDR3 sequencing of genomic DNA was performed by Adaptive Biotechnologies. Regarding the original processing steps: TCR sequencing data were retrieved from Adaptive's ImmunoSEQ software for more than 15 patients, whereas a few other patients were processed with MiXCR and VDJtools. CDR3 nucleotide sequences shared between donor and recipient were removed because the origin of such sequences could not be assigned. To be classed as alloreactive, a clone needed at least 2-fold expansion over unstimulated cells and a minimum CFSE-low frequency of 0.002% (template counts) or 0.001% (read counts). Mappable clones were those detected in sequenced pre-transplant spleen, lymph node, or MLR CFSE-low populations of the donor or recipient. The cumulative frequency of alloreactive clones was calculated as a percentage of all sequences, weighted by copy number. TCRdb re-hosts the immuneACCESS table, in-frame sequences only. Its copies lack some clones; in the studies checked, an unresolved V gene accounts for under half of them, and the cause for the rest is not known. V, J and clone size are taken as reported in that table, and D and trimming were inferred from the DNA itself. This sample gives about 19,000 clones in total; about 80% of them show up just once. Jointly, the top ten make up approximately 2% of the sample.

The CDR3 runs 13 amino acids, cysteine and phenylalanine included. Solely the CDR3 DNA is kept, with 39 bases framed from the first base. The germline V gene gives CDR1 as ENHRY and CDR2 as SYGVKD. V is cut back by 6 bases and J by 6 bases, with 6 bases in the junction unmatched. The sample here was PBMCs, taken 14 days after transplant. Recombination joined TRBV10-3 with TRBJ1-1, with 8 bases in between that match TRBD1. The TCR comes from a human patient who received an intestinal transplant, so some T cells may come from the graft donor. The nucleotide sequence is TGTGCCATCAGCGGACAGGGATGGCCTGAAGCTTTCTTT. Its coded protein is CAISGQGWPEAFF.